What follows is one T cell receptor (beta chain) and its context. The data were obtained in a study of blood T cell repertoires in COVID-19. Germline V gives CDR1 SNHLY, CDR2 FYNNEI. The CDR3 runs 15 residues. The V and J ends lost 4 bases and 2 bases, in that order; junction bases with no gene match: 5. TCRdb's table, derived via immunoSEQ multiplex PCR, lists solely in-frame clones and lacks some. The table includes 130,000 to 150,000 clones, approximately 80% detected once. The specimen sequenced was peripheral blood. The sequence came from a human donor in a cohort sampled during active COVID-19. This chain uses TRBV2 with TRBJ2-3; 8 nucleotides match TRBD1. CDR3 DNA: TGTGCCAGCAGTGGGGACAGGTGGAACACAGATACGCAGTATTTT. Amino acid sequence: CASSGDRWNTDTQYF.